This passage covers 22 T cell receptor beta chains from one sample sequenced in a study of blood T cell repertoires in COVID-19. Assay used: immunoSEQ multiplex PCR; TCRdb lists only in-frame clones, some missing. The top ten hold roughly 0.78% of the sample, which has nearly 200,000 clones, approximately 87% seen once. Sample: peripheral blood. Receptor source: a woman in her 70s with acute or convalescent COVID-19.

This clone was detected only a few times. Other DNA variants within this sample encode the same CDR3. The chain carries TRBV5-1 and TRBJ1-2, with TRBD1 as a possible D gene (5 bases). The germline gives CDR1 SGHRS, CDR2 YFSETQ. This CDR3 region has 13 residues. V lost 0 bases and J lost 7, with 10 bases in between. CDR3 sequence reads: CASSLEGAGGYTF. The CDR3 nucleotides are TGCGCCAGCAGCTTGGAAGGGGCTGGTGGCTACACCTTC. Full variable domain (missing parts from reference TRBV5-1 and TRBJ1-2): KAGVTQTPRYLIKTRGQQVTLSCSPISGHRSVSWYQQTPGQGLQFLFEYFSETQRNKGNFPGRFSGRQFSNSRSEMNVSTLELGDSALYLCASSLEGAGGYTFGSGTRLTVV.

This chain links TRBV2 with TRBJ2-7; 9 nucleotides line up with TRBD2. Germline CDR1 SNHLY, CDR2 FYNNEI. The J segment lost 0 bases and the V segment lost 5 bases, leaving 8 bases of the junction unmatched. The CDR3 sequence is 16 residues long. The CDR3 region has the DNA TGTGCCAGCAGTAAGCAGCGGGGGGCTAGCTCCTACGAGCAGTACTTC. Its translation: CASSKQRGASSYEQYF.

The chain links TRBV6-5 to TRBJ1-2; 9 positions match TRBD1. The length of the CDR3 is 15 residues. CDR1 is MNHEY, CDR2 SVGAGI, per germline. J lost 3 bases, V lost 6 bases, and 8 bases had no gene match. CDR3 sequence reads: CASRAWDRADYGYTF. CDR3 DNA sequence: TGTGCCAGCAGGGCCTGGGACAGGGCAGACTATGGCTACACCTTC.

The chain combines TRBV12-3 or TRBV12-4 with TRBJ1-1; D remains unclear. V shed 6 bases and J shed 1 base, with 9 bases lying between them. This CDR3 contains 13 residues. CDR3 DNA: TGTGCCAGCAGGAGACTAGCGAACACTGAAGCTTTCTTT. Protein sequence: CASRRLANTEAFF.

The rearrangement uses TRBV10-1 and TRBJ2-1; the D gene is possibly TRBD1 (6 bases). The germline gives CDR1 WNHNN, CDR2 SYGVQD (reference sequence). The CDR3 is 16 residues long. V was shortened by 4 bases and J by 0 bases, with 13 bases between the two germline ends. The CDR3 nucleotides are TGCGCCAGCAGTGTAACCACAGGGAGCTCCTACAATGAGCAGTTCTTC. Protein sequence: CASSVTTGSSYNEQFF.

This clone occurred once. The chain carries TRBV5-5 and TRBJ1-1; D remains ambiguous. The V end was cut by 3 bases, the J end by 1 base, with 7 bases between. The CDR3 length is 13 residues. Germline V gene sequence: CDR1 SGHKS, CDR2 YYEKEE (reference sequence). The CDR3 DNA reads TGTGCCAGCAGCTCGCGGGGGAACACTGAAGCTTTCTTT. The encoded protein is CASSSRGNTEAFF. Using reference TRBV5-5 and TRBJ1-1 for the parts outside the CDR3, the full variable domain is DAGVTQSPTHLIKTRGQQVTLRCSPISGHKSVSWYQQVLGQGPQFIFQYYEKEERGRGNFPDRFSARQFPNYSSELNVNALLLGDSALYLCASSSRGNTEAFFGQGTRLTVV.

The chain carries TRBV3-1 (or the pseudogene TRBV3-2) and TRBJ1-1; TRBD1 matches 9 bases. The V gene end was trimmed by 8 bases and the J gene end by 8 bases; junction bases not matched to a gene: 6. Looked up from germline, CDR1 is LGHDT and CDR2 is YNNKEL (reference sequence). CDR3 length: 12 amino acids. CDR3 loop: CASRSGTGEAFF. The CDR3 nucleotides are TGTGCCAGCCGCTCCGGGACAGGGGAAGCTTTCTTT.

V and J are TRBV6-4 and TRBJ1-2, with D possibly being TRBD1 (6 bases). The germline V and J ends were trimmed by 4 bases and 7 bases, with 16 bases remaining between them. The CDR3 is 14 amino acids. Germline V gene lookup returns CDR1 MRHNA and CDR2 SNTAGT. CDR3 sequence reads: CASSAIQGAAGYTF. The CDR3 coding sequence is TGTGCCAGCAGTGCCATACAGGGAGCCGCTGGCTACACCTTC.

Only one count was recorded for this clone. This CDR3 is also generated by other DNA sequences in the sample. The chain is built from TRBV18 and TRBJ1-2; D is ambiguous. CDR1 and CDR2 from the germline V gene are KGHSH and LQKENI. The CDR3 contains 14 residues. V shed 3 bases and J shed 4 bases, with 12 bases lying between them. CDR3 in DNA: TGTGCCAGCTCACCGGCCCAGGTGGGCTATGGCTACACCTTC. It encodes CASSPAQVGYGYTF.

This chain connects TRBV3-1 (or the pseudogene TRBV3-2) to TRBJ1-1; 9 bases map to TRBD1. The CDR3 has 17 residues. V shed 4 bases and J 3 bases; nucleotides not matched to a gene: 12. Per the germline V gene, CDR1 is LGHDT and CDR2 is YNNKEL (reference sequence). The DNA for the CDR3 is TGTGCCAGCAGCCCTTGGGTGTCGGGACAGGGTTACACTGAAGCTTTCTTT. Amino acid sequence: CASSPWVSGQGYTEAFF.

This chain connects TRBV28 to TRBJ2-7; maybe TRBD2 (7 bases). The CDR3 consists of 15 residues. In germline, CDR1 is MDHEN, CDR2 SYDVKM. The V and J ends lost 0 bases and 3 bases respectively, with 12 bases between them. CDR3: CASSLWGGRSYEQYF. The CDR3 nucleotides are TGTGCCAGCAGTTTATGGGGGGGGCGAAGCTACGAGCAGTACTTC.

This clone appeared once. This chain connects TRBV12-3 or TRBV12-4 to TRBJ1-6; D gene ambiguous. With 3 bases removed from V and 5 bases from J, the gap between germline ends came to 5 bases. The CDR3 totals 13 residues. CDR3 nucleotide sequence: TGTGCCAGCAGTTTTTCAAATAATTCACCCCTCCACTTT. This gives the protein CASSFSNNSPLHF.

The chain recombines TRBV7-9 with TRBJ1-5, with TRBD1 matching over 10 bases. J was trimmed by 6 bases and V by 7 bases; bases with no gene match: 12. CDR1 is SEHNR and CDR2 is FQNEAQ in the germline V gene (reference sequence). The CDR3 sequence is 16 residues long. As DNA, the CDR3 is TGTGCCAGCACCAAGATCGGGACAGGGGAGGGTCAGCCCCAGCATTTT. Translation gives CASTKIGTGEGQPQHF.

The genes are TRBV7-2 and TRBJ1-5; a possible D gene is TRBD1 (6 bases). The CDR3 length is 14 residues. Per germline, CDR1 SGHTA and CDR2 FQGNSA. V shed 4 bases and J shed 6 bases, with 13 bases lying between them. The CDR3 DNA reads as TGTGCCAGCAGCTCACAGGGTTTTGGTCAGCCCCAGCATTTT. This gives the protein CASSSQGFGQPQHF.

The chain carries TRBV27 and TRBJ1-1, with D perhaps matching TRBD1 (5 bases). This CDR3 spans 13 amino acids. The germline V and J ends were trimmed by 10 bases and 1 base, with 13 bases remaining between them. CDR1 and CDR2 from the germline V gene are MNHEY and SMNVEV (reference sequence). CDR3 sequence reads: CATTRRGNTEAFF. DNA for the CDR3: TGTGCCACCACAAGGAGGGGGAACACTGAAGCTTTCTTT.

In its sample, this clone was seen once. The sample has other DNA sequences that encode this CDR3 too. CDR3 DNA sequence: TGTGCCAGCAGCTTATCTCGGGACACTGAAGCTTTCTTT. This sequence encodes CASSLSRDTEAFF. This chain connects TRBV11-2 to TRBJ1-1; D not resolved. Between the trimmed V and J ends, which lost 2 bases and 3 bases, there was a span of 7 bases. Germline values: CDR1 SGHAT, CDR2 FQNNGV. The CDR3 extends over 13 amino acids.

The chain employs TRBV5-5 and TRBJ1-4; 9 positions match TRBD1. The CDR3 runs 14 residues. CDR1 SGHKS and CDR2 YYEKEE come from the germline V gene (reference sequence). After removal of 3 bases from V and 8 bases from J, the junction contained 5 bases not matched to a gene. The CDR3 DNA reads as TGTGCCAGCAGCTCCGGGACAGGGTTGGAAAAACTGTTTTTT. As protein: CASSSGTGLEKLFF. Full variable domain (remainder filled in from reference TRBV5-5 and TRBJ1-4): DAGVTQSPTHLIKTRGQQVTLRCSPISGHKSVSWYQQVLGQGPQFIFQYYEKEERGRGNFPDRFSARQFPNYSSELNVNALLLGDSALYLCASSSGTGLEKLFFGSGTQLSVL.

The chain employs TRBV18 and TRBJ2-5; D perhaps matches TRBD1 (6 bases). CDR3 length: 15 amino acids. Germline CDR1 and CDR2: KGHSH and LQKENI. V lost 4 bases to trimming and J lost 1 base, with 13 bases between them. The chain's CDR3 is CASSLNNRVQETQYF. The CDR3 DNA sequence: TGTGCCAGCTCACTCAACAACAGGGTCCAAGAGACCCAGTACTTC.

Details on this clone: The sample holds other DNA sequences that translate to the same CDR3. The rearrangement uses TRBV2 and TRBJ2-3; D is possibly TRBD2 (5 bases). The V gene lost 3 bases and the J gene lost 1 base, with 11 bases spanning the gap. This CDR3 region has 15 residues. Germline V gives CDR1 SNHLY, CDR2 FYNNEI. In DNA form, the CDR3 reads TGTGCCAGCAGTGAGTCCGGGGTAGGCACAGATACGCAGTATTTT. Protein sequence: CASSESGVGTDTQYF.

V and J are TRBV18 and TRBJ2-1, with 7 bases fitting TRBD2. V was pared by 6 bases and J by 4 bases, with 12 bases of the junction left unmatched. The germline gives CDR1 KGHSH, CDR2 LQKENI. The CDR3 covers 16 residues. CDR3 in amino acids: CASSRESGNQYNEQFF. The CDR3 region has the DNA TGTGCCAGCTCGCGCGAGAGCGGGAACCAATACAATGAGCAGTTCTTC.

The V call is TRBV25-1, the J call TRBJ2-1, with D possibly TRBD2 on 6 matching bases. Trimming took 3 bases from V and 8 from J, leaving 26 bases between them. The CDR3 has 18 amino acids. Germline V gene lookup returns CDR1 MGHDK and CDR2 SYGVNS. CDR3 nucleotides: TGTGCCAGCAGTGACCCCGGTAGCGGAGATTCCTACAGCGATGAGCAGTTCTTC. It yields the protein CASSDPGSGDSYSDEQFF.

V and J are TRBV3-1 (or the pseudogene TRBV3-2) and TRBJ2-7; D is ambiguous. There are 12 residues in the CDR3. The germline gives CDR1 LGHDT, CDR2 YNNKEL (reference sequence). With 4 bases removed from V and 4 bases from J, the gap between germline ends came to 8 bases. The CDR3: CASSLSVYEQYF. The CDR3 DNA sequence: TGTGCCAGCAGCCTAAGCGTTTACGAGCAGTACTTC.